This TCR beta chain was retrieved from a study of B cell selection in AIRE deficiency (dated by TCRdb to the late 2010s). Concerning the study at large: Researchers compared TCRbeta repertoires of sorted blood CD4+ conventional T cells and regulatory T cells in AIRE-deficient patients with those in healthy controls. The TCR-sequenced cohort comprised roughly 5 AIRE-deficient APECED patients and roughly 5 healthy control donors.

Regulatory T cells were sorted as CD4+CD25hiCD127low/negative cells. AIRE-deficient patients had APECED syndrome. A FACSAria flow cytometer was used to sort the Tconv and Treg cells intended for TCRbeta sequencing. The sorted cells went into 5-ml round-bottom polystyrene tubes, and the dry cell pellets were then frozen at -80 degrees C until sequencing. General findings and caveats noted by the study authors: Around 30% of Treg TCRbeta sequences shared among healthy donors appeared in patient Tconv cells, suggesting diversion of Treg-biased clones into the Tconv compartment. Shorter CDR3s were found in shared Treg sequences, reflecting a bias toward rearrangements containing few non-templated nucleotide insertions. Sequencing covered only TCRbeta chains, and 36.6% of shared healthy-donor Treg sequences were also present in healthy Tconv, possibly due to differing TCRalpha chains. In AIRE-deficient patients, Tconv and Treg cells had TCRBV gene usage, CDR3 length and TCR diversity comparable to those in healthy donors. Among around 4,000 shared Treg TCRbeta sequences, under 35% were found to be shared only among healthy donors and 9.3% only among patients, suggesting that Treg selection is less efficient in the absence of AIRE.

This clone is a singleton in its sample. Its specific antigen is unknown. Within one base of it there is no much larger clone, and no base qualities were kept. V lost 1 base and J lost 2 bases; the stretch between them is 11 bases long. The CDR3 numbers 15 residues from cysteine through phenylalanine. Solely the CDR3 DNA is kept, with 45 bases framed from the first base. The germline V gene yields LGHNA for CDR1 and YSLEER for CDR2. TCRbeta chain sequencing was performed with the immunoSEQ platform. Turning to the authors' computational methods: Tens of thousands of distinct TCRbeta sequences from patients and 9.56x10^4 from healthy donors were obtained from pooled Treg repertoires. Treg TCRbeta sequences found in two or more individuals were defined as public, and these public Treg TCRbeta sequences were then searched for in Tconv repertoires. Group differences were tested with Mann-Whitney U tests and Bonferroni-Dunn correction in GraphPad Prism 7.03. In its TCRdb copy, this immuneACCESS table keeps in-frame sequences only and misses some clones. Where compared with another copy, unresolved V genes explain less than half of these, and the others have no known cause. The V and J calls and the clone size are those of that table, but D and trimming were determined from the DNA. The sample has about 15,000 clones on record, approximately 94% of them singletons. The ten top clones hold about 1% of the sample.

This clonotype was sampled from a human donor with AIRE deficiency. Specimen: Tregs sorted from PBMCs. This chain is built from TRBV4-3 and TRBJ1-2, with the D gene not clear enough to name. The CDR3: CASSQGVGWNYGYTF. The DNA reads TGCGCCAGCAGCCAAGGGGTAGGCTGGAACTATGGCTACACCTTC.